A selection of T cell receptor beta chains follows, all from one sample in a study of blood T cell repertoires in COVID-19. Sequenced by immunoSEQ multiplex PCR; TCRdb stores in-frame clones only, minus some. The sample records under 150,000 clones, over 75% being singletons. The specimen was PBMCs or T cells enriched from blood (not recorded which). These TCRs come from a man between 50 and 59 years old in a cohort exposed to, infected with or recovered from COVID-19 (not recorded which). Each CDR3 is given with its conserved first and last residue. The order of the fields is clone size, V gene, J gene, CDR3 length, D gene, CDR3 protein, CDR3 DNA. D genes are given only for firm matches. Rows may omit the clone size; those that give it use once, few, many or a size class.

.	TRBV3-1/TRBV3-2	TRBJ1-2	14	.	CASSQGSRSYGYTF	TGTGCCAGCAGCCAAGGATCCAGGTCGTATGGCTACACCTTC
.	TRBV19	TRBJ2-3	15	TRBD1	CASSTQGVGTDTQYF	TGTGCCAGTAGTACCCAGGGGGTCGGCACAGATACGCAGTATTTT
.	TRBV7-9	TRBJ2-2	17	.	CASSLAGGPQNTGELFF	TGTGCCAGCAGCTTAGCGGGGGGGCCGCAGAACACCGGGGAGCTGTTTTTT
.	TRBV10-2	TRBJ1-5	13	TRBD1	CASSPGQGLPQHF	TGCGCCAGCAGCCCGGGACAGGGGTTGCCCCAGCATTTT
.	TRBV28	TRBJ2-5	14	TRBD1	CASGTGALPRTQYF	TGTGCCAGCGGGACAGGGGCCTTGCCGAGGACCCAGTACTTC
.	TRBV7-9	TRBJ2-7	12	.	CASSLKGYEQYF	TGTGCCAGCAGCTTAAAGGGGTACGAGCAGTACTTC
.	TRBV2	TRBJ1-1	12	.	CASSFMNTEAFF	TGTGCCAGCAGTTTTATGAACACTGAAGCTTTCTTT
.	TRBV10-3	TRBJ2-7	12	TRBD1	CAISRDSYEQYF	TGTGCCATCAGCCGGGACAGCTACGAGCAGTACTTC
.	TRBV29-1	TRBJ2-2	16	.	CSGSLVDFGNTGELFF	TGCAGCGGGTCGCTAGTTGACTTCGGAAACACCGGGGAGCTGTTTTTT
.	TRBV10-1	TRBJ2-7	13	TRBD2	CASSLSGSYEQYF	TGCGCCAGCAGCCTAAGCGGGAGCTACGAGCAGTACTTC
.	TRBV7-2	TRBJ2-5	17	TRBD1	CASRGQGSASSPETQYF	TGTGCCAGCAGGGGACAGGGGAGTGCGAGCAGTCCGGAGACCCAGTACTTC
.	TRBV6-5	TRBJ1-2	12	.	CASRAGRFGYTF	TGTGCCAGCAGGGCGGGACGGTTCGGCTACACCTTC
.	TRBV6-4	TRBJ1-3	20	TRBD1	CASSDSRGQGPHYSGNTIYF	TGTGCCAGCAGTGACTCGAGGGGACAGGGTCCCCATTACTCTGGAAACACCATATATTTT
.	TRBV7-2	TRBJ1-1	15	.	CASSYPRVEGTEAFF	TGTGCCAGCAGCTACCCCCGGGTTGAGGGCACTGAAGCTTTCTTT
.	TRBV2	TRBJ1-5	14	.	CASSALGANQPQHF	TGTGCCAGCAGTGCGTTAGGGGCGAACCAGCCCCAGCATTTT
.	TRBV7-2	TRBJ2-5	13	.	CASSLVWGETQYF	TGTGCCAGCAGCTTAGTGTGGGGCGAGACCCAGTACTTC
.	TRBV14	TRBJ2-1	16	.	CASSRLQTTGSNEQFF	TGTGCCAGCAGCCGGCTACAAACGACAGGTAGCAATGAGCAGTTCTTC
.	TRBV7-9	TRBJ2-7	14	TRBD1	CASSPWDRPYEQYF	TGTGCCAGCAGCCCCTGGGACAGGCCCTACGAGCAGTACTTC
.	TRBV2	TRBJ2-7	18	TRBD2	CASTPTPGLAGTTYEQYF	TGTGCCAGCACCCCCACCCCGGGACTAGCGGGGACCACCTACGAGCAGTACTTC
.	TRBV2	TRBJ2-3	16	TRBD1	CASSVRGTGDTDTQYF	TGTGCCAGCAGTGTCCGAGGGACAGGGGACACAGATACGCAGTATTTT
.	TRBV4-1	TRBJ2-1	16	.	CASSQEPGNPYNEQFF	TGCGCCAGCAGCCAAGAACCAGGGAACCCCTACAATGAGCAGTTCTTC
.	TRBV6-5	TRBJ2-1	16	TRBD2	CASSSRLAGGHSEQFF	TGTGCCAGCAGTTCAAGACTAGCGGGGGGGCATAGTGAGCAGTTCTTC
.	TRBV5-4	TRBJ2-3	12	.	CASGTGTDTQYF	TGTGCCAGCGGGACTGGCACAGATACGCAGTATTTT
.	TRBV11-2	TRBJ2-5	15	.	CASSLRGHLQETQYF	TGTGCCAGCAGCTTAAGGGGCCATTTACAAGAGACCCAGTACTTC
once	TRBV5-1	TRBJ1-2	14	TRBD1	CASSSLPDRNGYTF	TGCGCCAGCTCCTCATTGCCGGACAGGAATGGCTACACCTTC
.	TRBV21-1	TRBJ2-7	15	.	CASSKWEGQAYEQYF	TGTGCCAGCAGCAAATGGGAGGGACAGGCCTACGAGCAGTACTTC
.	TRBV5-1	TRBJ2-7	14	TRBD1	CASSFVGQSYEQYF	TGCGCCAGCAGTTTTGTGGGACAGTCCTACGAGCAGTACTTC
few	TRBV28	TRBJ1-2	17	.	CASNEMARGRRDYGYTF	TGTGCCAGCAACGAAATGGCCCGTGGAAGGCGGGACTATGGCTACACCTTC
.	TRBV3-1/TRBV3-2	TRBJ1-2	12	.	CASRKGGYGYTF	TGTGCCAGCAGGAAAGGAGGCTATGGCTACACCTTC
.	TRBV5-1	TRBJ2-5	16	TRBD2	CASSLGLAGGQETQYF	TGCGCCAGCAGCTTGGGGCTAGCGGGGGGGCAAGAGACCCAGTACTTC
.	TRBV30	TRBJ1-6	15	TRBD1	CAWSKGTGGNSPLHF	TGTGCCTGGAGTAAGGGTACAGGGGGAAACTCACCCCTCCACTTT
.	TRBV27	TRBJ2-2	15	TRBD1	CASSHGTGFTGELFF	TGTGCCAGCAGTCACGGGACAGGTTTCACCGGGGAGCTGTTTTTT
once	TRBV9	TRBJ1-1	16	TRBD1	CASSTGQGVMNTEAFF	TGTGCCAGCAGCACCGGACAGGGGGTTATGAACACTGAAGCTTTCTTT
many	TRBV12-5	TRBJ1-1	14	.	CASGLQGRATEAFF	TGTGCTAGTGGCCTACAGGGACGGGCCACTGAAGCTTTCTTT
.	TRBV19	TRBJ2-1	15	TRBD2	CASSRLADSYNEQFF	TGTGCCAGTAGTAGACTAGCGGATTCCTACAATGAGCAGTTCTTC
.	TRBV25-1	TRBJ2-7	14	TRBD1	CASSQGVISYEQYF	TGTGCCAGCAGTCAGGGGGTAATATCCTACGAGCAGTACTTC
.	TRBV2	TRBJ2-6	16	.	CASSESSLLGANVLTF	TGTGCCAGCAGTGAGAGTTCCCTCTTGGGGGCCAACGTCCTGACTTTC
.	TRBV28	TRBJ2-7	15	TRBD2	CASRSGTSGYYEQYF	TGTGCCAGCAGATCTGGGACTAGCGGGTACTACGAGCAGTACTTC
.	TRBV7-6	TRBJ1-4	15	.	CASSPGSASNEKLFF	TGTGCCAGCAGTCCAGGCTCAGCTTCTAATGAAAAACTGTTTTTT
.	TRBV11-2	TRBJ1-2	15	TRBD1	CASSLKPGTGGGYTF	TGTGCCAGCAGCCTAAAGCCTGGGACAGGGGGAGGCTACACCTTC
.	TRBV11-2	TRBJ1-6	16	TRBD1	CASSIAAGGYNSPLHF	TGTGCCAGCAGCATAGCGGCAGGGGGCTATAATTCACCCCTCCACTTT
.	TRBV4-3	TRBJ1-2	13	.	CASSQGESYGYTF	TGCGCCAGCAGCCAAGGAGAATCCTATGGCTACACCTTC
.	TRBV3-1/TRBV3-2	TRBJ2-1	14	TRBD2	CASSQGGGNYEQFF	TGTGCCAGCAGCCAAGGGGGAGGGAACTATGAGCAGTTCTTC
.	TRBV19	TRBJ1-4	15	TRBD1	CASSTPGQGNEKLFF	TGTGCCAGTAGTACCCCGGGACAGGGGAATGAAAAACTGTTTTTT
.	TRBV5-3	TRBJ2-7	16	.	CARSLYQRTYCCEQYF	TGTGCCAGAAGCTTGTATCAGCGGACTTATTGTTGTGAGCAGTACTTC
once	TRBV7-2	TRBJ1-5	13	.	CASSWDIVQPQHF	TGTGCCAGCAGCTGGGACATCGTTCAGCCCCAGCATTTT